The 30 T cell receptor beta chains listed next were all sequenced from one sample in a study of tumor-infiltrating lymphocytes in primary liver carcinoma. From around 500 ng of total RNA, TCR beta-specific cDNA was reverse-transcribed using a constant-region primer. Sequencing libraries for TCR beta derived from three nested multiplex PCR rounds that used slightly modified ARM-PCR. Rounds one and two of PCR, each of roughly 10 cycles, were primed with TRBV1-TRBV30 forward primers and a C-beta reverse primer. TCRdb re-derived calls from the multiplex PCR reads in MiXCR, one entry per CDR3 protein. The sample shows more than 75,000 distinct CDR3 sequences, more than 65% of them seen only once. DNA and RNA were both co-extracted from approximately 20-30 mg of bulk tissue that had not been sorted. Sequences were obtained from liver tumor tissue from sampling region 1. The subset here: tumor region T1, superior pole. Every receptor here comes from a man aged 35-49 years with primary liver carcinoma and hepatitis B virus infection.

The genes are TRBV28 and TRBJ2-7; 14 nucleotides agree with TRBD2. V trimming: 7 bases; J trimming: 8 bases; junction bases outside the gene matches: 7. The CDR3 loop spans 14 amino acids. Germline V CDR1 and CDR2: MDHEN, SYDVKM. CDR3 sequence: CASTSGTSGSKQYF. The CDR3, as DNA: TGTGCCAGCACTTCCGGGACTAGCGGGAGCAAGCAGTACTTC. The full variable domain, completed using reference TRBV28 and TRBJ2-7, is DVKVTQSSRYLVKRTGEKVFLECVQDMDHENMFWYRQDPGLGLRLIYFSYDVKMKEKGDIPEGYSVSREKKERFSLILESASTNQTSMYLCASTSGTSGSKQYFGPGTRLTVT.

Worth noting for this clonotype: The CDR3 does not end in the conserved phenylalanine or tryptophan, so this is likely a read error. The chain links TRBV11-2 to TRBJ2-2; no definite D call. CDR3 length equals 13 residues. Per the germline V gene, CDR1 is SGHAT and CDR2 is FQNNGV. The CDR3 is CASSSQPPGELFL. DNA of the CDR3: TGTGCAAGCAGCTCTCAACCCCCCGGGGAGCTGTTTCTT.

In this sample, this clonotype turned up many times. The J gene is TRBJ2-7, the V gene TRBV10-2, with D maybe TRBD1 (5 bases). The CDR3 is 15 residues long. Deletions cut 6 bases from V and 2 bases from J, with 17 bases between. Germline values: CDR1 WSHSY, CDR2 SAAADI. Written as DNA, the CDR3 is TGCGCCAGCAGCCCCGGACAAGGTGGGACCTACGAGCAGTACTTC. This encodes CASSPGQGGTYEQYF.

To note about this clonotype: One end of the junction varies from germline; a read error may be responsible. The genes are TRBV11-2 and TRBJ1-1, with TRBD1 matching 10 bases. Germline V CDR1 and CDR2: SGHAT, FQNNGV. The length of the CDR3 is 17 residues. CDR3 nucleotides: TGTGTCAGCAGCCGAATGGGGGGACAGGGGTTCGGCGTTGAAGCTTTCTTT. It encodes CVSSRMGGQGFGVEAFF. The full variable domain, completed using reference TRBV11-2 and TRBJ1-1, is EAGVAQSPRYKIIEKRQSVAFWCNPISGHATLYWYQQILGQGPKLLIQFQNNGVVDDSQLPKDRFSAERLKGVDSTLKIQPAKLEDSAVYLCVSSRMGGQGFGVEAFFGQGTRLTVV.

A note on this clonotype: The junction shows a germline mismatch at one end, possibly a read error. The rearrangement links TRBV12-3 or TRBV12-4 to TRBJ2-7; D might be TRBD2 (5 bases). There are 13 residues in the CDR3. The CDR3 here is CTSTRRGYYEQYF. Written as DNA, the CDR3 is TGTACCAGCACCCGACGGGGATACTACGAGCAGTATTTC.

A note on this clonotype: A read error may account for a junction end that differs from germline. The V gene is TRBV12-3 or TRBV12-4, the J gene TRBJ2-6, with unresolved D. This CDR3 contains 13 residues. CDR3: CVSSRGGANVLTF. The CDR3 DNA reads as TGTGTCAGCAGTCGAGGTGGGGCCAACGTCCTGACTTTC.

The table lists this clonotype with a few counts. This sequence may be a read error, since a much larger clone differs from it by one base. This chain joins TRBV7-9 and TRBJ2-1; 7 nucleotides agree with TRBD1. CDR1 is SEHNR and CDR2 is FQNEAQ in the germline V gene (reference sequence). The CDR3 contains 14 residues. CDR3 sequence: CAGSPRDSYNEQFF. The CDR3 region has the DNA TGTGCCGGCAGCCCGAGGGACAGTTACAATGAGCAGTTCTTC.

This clonotype was seen only a few times. A much larger clonotype is one base distant, so this may be a read error. This chain links TRBV29-1 with TRBJ1-1; 12 positions match TRBD1. Germline loops: CDR1 SQVTM, CDR2 ANQGSEA. The length of the CDR3 is 15 residues. CDR3 DNA sequence: TGCAGCGTGAGGGGGACAGGGGGCGAAGTTACTGAAACTTTCTTT. Its translation is CSVRGTGGEVTETFF.

A note on this clonotype: Since no conserved phenylalanine or tryptophan closes the CDR3, a read error is the likely cause. The rearrangement joins TRBV4-2 to TRBJ1-4, with D perhaps matching TRBD1 (5 bases). Trimming pared 1 base from V and 5 bases from J, leaving 11 bases between. The CDR3 runs 15 residues. Germline values: CDR1 LGHNA, CDR2 YNFKEQ. The CDR3 sequence is CASSQVGPRNEKLFL. CDR3 coding DNA: TGTGCCAGCAGCCAAGTGGGACCCCGGAATGAAAAACTGTTTTTG.

Worth noting for this clonotype: An end of the junction differs from the germline gene, which may be a read error. The chain is built from TRBV14 and TRBJ1-2, with a possible D match to TRBD1 (5 bases). Germline loops: CDR1 SGHDN, CDR2 FVKESK. The length of the CDR3 is 14 residues. CDR3 in amino acids: CASIQVGGDYGYTF. CDR3 nucleotide sequence: TGTGCCAGCATCCAAGTTGGGGGTGACTATGGCTACACCTTC.

This clonotype is a singleton in its sample. The chain couples TRBV29-1 to TRBJ2-1; tentatively, D is TRBD2 (5 bases). V lost 7 bases to trimming and J lost 9 bases, with 13 bases between them. The CDR3 length is 11 residues. The germline V gene has CDR1 SQVTM and CDR2 ANQGSEA. The CDR3 coding sequence is TGCAGCGCAAGGGCTGCGGGTGAGCAGTTCTTC. Amino acid sequence: CSARAAGEQFF.

A note on this clonotype: One end of the junction fails to match germline, which may point to a read error. CDR3 sequence: CAWGALEPADTHYF. CDR3 coding DNA: TGTGCCTGGGGGGCATTGGAGCCCGCAGATACGCATTATTTT. This sequence joins TRBV11-2 and TRBJ2-3; TRBD1 or TRBD2 may be the D gene (6 bases each). Germline CDR1 is SGHAT and CDR2 is FQNNGV. This CDR3 contains 14 residues.

CDR3 sequence reads: CATLRQGGDTQYF. For the CDR3, the DNA is TGTGCCACCCTCCGACAGGGAGGAGATACGCAGTATTTT. V usage is TRBV6-1 and J usage is TRBJ2-3; D possibly corresponds to TRBD1 (7 bases). From germline, CDR1 is MNHNS and CDR2 SASEGT. The V gene lost 10 bases and the J gene lost 5 bases, with 16 bases spanning the gap. This CDR3 region has 13 residues.

The chain employs TRBV12-3 or TRBV12-4 and TRBJ2-7; D not resolved. V was shortened by 4 bases and J by 5 bases, with 21 bases between the two germline ends. The CDR3 length is 16 residues. The DNA of the CDR3 is TGTGCCAGCAGTTCGGGTTCGGACGGTCGCCTCAACGAGCAGTACTTC. Residues: CASSSGSDGRLNEQYF.

In this sample, this clonotype turned up a few times. This may stem from a read error, because a much larger clone lies one nucleotide away. The gene calls are TRBV6-5 and TRBJ1-1, with D possibly TRBD1 on 5 matching bases. This CDR3 contains 14 residues. Germline CDR1 MNHEY, CDR2 SVGAGI. The DNA for the CDR3 is TGTGTCAGCAGTTTATCCGGGACCAGCACTGAAGCTTTCTTT. Translation: CVSSLSGTSTEAFF.

This chain links TRBV6-1 with TRBJ2-2; maybe TRBD2 (6 bases). The V end was cut by 6 bases, the J end by 5 bases, with 16 bases between. Germline values: CDR1 MNHNS, CDR2 SASEGT. CDR3 length equals 15 residues. CDR3 nucleotide sequence: TGTGCCAGCAGAGTAGCGGAAGTTGGTACCGGGGAGCTGTTTTTT. Its protein product is CASRVAEVGTGELFF.

As concerns this clonotype: The junction departs from the called germline gene at one end, perhaps through a read error. The rearrangement uses TRBV12-3 or TRBV12-4 and TRBJ2-1; D is unclear. The CDR3 is made up of 16 amino acids. CDR3 amino acids: CVSSLVNHPPGNEQFF. The CDR3 DNA reads TGTGTCAGCAGTTTAGTGAATCATCCCCCGGGCAATGAGCAGTTCTTC.

The chain joins TRBV29-1 to TRBJ2-3; either TRBD1 or TRBD2 may fit D (5 bases each). The CDR3 has 12 residues. Trimming took off 6 bases at V and 13 bases at J, with 20 bases between the two ends. Germline V gene sequence: CDR1 SQVTM, CDR2 ANQGSEA. CDR3 loop: CSVVGERPGEYF. As DNA, the CDR3 is TGCAGCGTGGTAGGGGAACGCCCCGGGGAGTATTTT.

V and J are TRBV20-1 and TRBJ1-2; no definite D call. V lost 3 bases and J 12 bases, leaving 14 bases between the germline ends. Germline loops: CDR1 DFQATT, CDR2 SNEGSKA (reference sequence). CDR3 size: 11 residues. CDR3: CSASNTWLHTF. As DNA, the CDR3 is TGCAGTGCTAGCAATACATGGCTCCACACCTTC.

This clonotype was counted a single time. One end of the junction does not line up with germline, which may come from a read error. V is TRBV9 and J is TRBJ2-5; maybe TRBD2 (6 bases). This CDR3 spans 15 amino acids. Per the germline V gene, CDR1 is SGDLS and CDR2 is YYNGEE. In DNA, the CDR3 is TGTGTCAGCAGCGTCGGGGGAGGCGCCCAAGAGACCCAGTACTTC. Protein sequence: CVSSVGGGAQETQYF.

The gene calls are TRBV14 and TRBJ2-1; D uncertain. Germline CDR1 is SGHDN and CDR2 is FVKESK. V dropped 6 bases and J dropped 6 bases, with 21 bases sitting between them. This CDR3 is 16 amino acids long. The CDR3 sequence: CASSPTIESPFNEQFF. The CDR3 nucleotides are TGTGCCAGCAGTCCAACCATAGAAAGCCCCTTCAATGAGCAGTTCTTC.

This clonotype was picked up many times. The chain joins TRBV2 to TRBJ2-5; 7 bases map to TRBD2. After removal of 11 bases from V and 1 base from J, the junction contained 7 bases not matched to a gene. Per the germline V gene, CDR1 is SNHLY and CDR2 is FYNNEI. The CDR3 is 13 residues long. CDR3 protein: CAAETSSQETQYF. CDR3 DNA sequence: TGTGCCGCGGAGACTAGCAGCCAAGAGACCCAGTACTTC.

This clonotype was seen more than once but under ten times. Given a much more abundant clone one base away, this may be a read error. The chain combines TRBV5-8 with TRBJ2-5; D ambiguous. From germline, CDR1 is SGHTS and CDR2 YDEGEE. V shed 0 bases and J shed 4 bases, with 4 bases lying between them. The CDR3 is made up of 12 amino acids. The CDR3 DNA reads TGTGCCAGCAGCTTGGCGATAGAGACCCAGTACTTC. Translation gives CASSLAIETQYF.

This chain's CDR3 is CASSLGGASGRNTQYF. The CDR3 DNA is TGTGCCAGCAGCTTGGGTGGGGCTAGCGGGAGGAATACCCAGTACTTC. The J gene is TRBJ2-5, the V gene TRBV5-6; TRBD2 matches at 11 bases. Trimming took 0 bases from V and 8 from J; bases not matched to a gene: 9. The CDR3 consists of 16 residues. Germline values: CDR1 SGHDT, CDR2 YYEEEE.

This rearrangement joins TRBV28 to TRBJ1-5; D is unresolved. Germline-derived CDR1 and CDR2 are MDHEN and SYDVKM. Trimming left V 6 bases short and J 6 bases short, with 12 bases between. The length of the CDR3 is 13 residues. In nucleotides, the CDR3 is TGTGCCAGCAGGTCAGCGAGGCTTCAGCCCCAGCATTTT. As protein: CASRSARLQPQHF.

This chain joins TRBV4-1 and TRBJ1-2; D is undetermined. The CDR3 totals 16 residues. The V end was cut by 7 bases, the J end by 3 bases, with 21 bases between. Germline CDR1 reads MGHRA; CDR2 reads YSYEKL. CDR3 loop: CASNPDQVTFDYGYTF. The CDR3 DNA follows: TGCGCCAGCAACCCAGACCAGGTGACGTTCGACTATGGCTACACCTTC.

This clonotype was counted only a few times. It may be a read error: a sequence one base away is much more abundant. The genes are TRBV19 and TRBJ2-1, with TRBD2 matching 8 bases. Germline V gene sequence: CDR1 LNHDA, CDR2 SQIVND (reference sequence). This CDR3 is 15 amino acids long. The CDR3 reads CAGSQLAASYNEQFF. The CDR3 DNA reads as TGTGCCGGTAGCCAACTAGCGGCCTCCTACAATGAGCAGTTCTTC.

The genes are TRBV4-1 and TRBJ1-4; D is ambiguous. Germline CDR1 and CDR2: MGHRA and YSYEKL. Trimming stripped 4 bases from V and 12 bases from J, with 18 bases between. The CDR3 runs 14 residues. CDR3 sequence reads: CASSLPGALGELFF. CDR3 nucleotide sequence: TGCGCCAGCAGCCTCCCGGGCGCCCTCGGAGAACTGTTTTTT.

At least ten counts were recorded for this clonotype. Germline is not matched at one junction end, which may reflect a read error. This chain joins TRBV10-2 and TRBJ2-3; TRBD2 agrees at 13 bases. The CDR3 runs to 17 residues. The germline gives CDR1 WSHSY, CDR2 SAAADI. CDR3 residues: CASSEWTSGRGADTQFF. DNA for the CDR3: TGCGCCAGCAGTGAATGGACTAGCGGGAGAGGGGCGGATACGCAGTTTTTT.

Worth noting for this clonotype: With a much larger clone just one base away, this may be a read error. V and J are TRBV28 and TRBJ2-1; D not resolved. V was trimmed by 1 base and J by 6 bases, leaving 13 bases between them. The germline CDR1 and CDR2 sequences are MDHEN and SYDVKM. The CDR3 consists of 15 residues. For the CDR3, the DNA is TGTGCCAGCAGTTTATCACACGGTAGCCTCAATGAGCAGTTCTTC. Protein product: CASSLSHGSLNEQFF.